This T cell receptor (beta chain) comes out of a study of identical twins. Findings of the study overall: Where out-of-frame alpha sequences were twin-shared, they showed excess low generation probability. Twins shared beta out-of-frame sequences in excess, but this excess was weaker.

Donors uniformly comprised healthy Caucasians. Template switching created a universal primer site, and the cDNA included unique molecular identifiers. TCRdb ran MiXCR on the 5' RACE reads and lists one entry per CDR3 protein. The table records 220,000 or so distinct CDR3 sequences, approximately 7% of them present only once. The CDR3 is made up of 15 amino acids. Germline trimming cut 3 bases from V and 8 bases from J; bases unmatched to any gene: 4. Germline V gene data show CDR1 as SGHRS and CDR2 as YFSETQ. This clonotype was seen at least ten times. Its antigen is still unknown. This sample also appeared in a second study, on yellow fever vaccine responses in identical twins.

This receptor was identified in a woman aged 18-29 years in good health. The chain carries TRBV5-1 and TRBJ2-1, with TRBD2 identical over 14 bases. Sequencing was done on a sample of memory (CD45RO+) T cells sorted from blood. CDR3 residues: CASSSGTSGRDEQFF. In nucleotides, the CDR3 is TGCGCCAGCAGCTCCGGGACTAGCGGGAGAGATGAGCAGTTCTTC.